This T cell receptor beta chain was recorded in a study of early T cells in non-severe SARS-CoV-2 infection. Study information: Sequencing input comprised bulk RNA from unsorted whole blood; chain pairing was not available. Findings and caveats of the study: The VDJdb matching leaned toward anti-spike CD8 responses and overlooked private and CD4 specificities.

CDR3 length equals 15 residues. Trimming cost V 1 base and J 4 bases; bases outside gene matches: 4. Germline values: CDR1 SGHNT, CDR2 YYREEE (reference sequence). TCRdb called the 5' RACE reads again in MiXCR, with one record for every CDR3 protein. The sample has about 81,000 distinct CDR3 sequences; about 14% are singletons. Details on this clonotype: Its antigen is not identified.

The chain couples TRBV5-4 to TRBJ2-4, with TRBD1 identical over 8 bases. Source material: whole blood. The receptor was derived from an adult who was a healthcare worker with PCR-confirmed SARS-CoV-2 infection or an uninfected control (not recorded which). CDR3: CASSLMTGEKNIQYF. In nucleotides, the CDR3 is TGTGCCAGCAGCTTGATGACAGGGGAAAAAAACATTCAGTACTTC. Looking up the rest from reference TRBV5-4 and TRBJ2-4 gives the full variable domain: ETGVTQSPTHLIKTRGQQVTLRCSSQSGHNTVSWYQQALGQGPQFIFQYYREEENGRGNFPPRFSGLQFPNYSSELNVNALELDDSALYLCASSLMTGEKNIQYFGAGTRLSVL.